This T cell receptor (beta chain) was sequenced during a study of blood T cells in healthy people across ages. This CDR3 is built from 16 residues. Germline lookup yields CDR1 SGHTS and CDR2 YDEGEE. Trimming cost V 4 bases and J 3 bases, with 19 bases left between them. Alongside a J-beta primer mix, a sample-barcoded 5' primer served in a second PCR lasting roughly 6 to 11 cycles. TCRdb re-called the 5' RACE reads through MiXCR, storing one row per CDR3 protein. The sample has some 760,000 distinct CDR3 sequences, roughly 25% seen once. This sample was shared with a second study, whose subject was T cells of mothers and their children.

Sequenced: blood. The receptor was derived from a boy under 18 in good health. The chain uses TRBV5-8 and TRBJ1-2; D gene unclear. CDR3 DNA sequence: TGTGCCAGCAGCCCCGCTGTCGCCACAGCTTACTATGGCTACACCTTC. Translated: CASSPAVATAYYGYTF.